This T cell receptor (beta chain) was documented in a study of CD8 T cells in Susac syndrome. cDNA came from approximately 0.5 to 1 ug RNA primed by random hexamers. The immunoSEQ assay covered 54 Vbeta and 13 Jbeta segments for CDR3. TCRdb analysed the immunoSEQ multiplex PCR reads with MiXCR anew, one entry per CDR3 protein. The table lists 20,000 or so distinct CDR3 sequences, about 95% of them singletons. Sequencing of TCR beta covered CD8+ and CD4+ T cells obtained from blood. The authors negatively isolated CD8+ and CD4+ T cells and FACS-enriched TEMRA cells. From germline, CDR1 is SGDLS and CDR2 YYNGEE. The J segment lost 6 bases and the V segment lost 2 bases, leaving 1 base of the junction unmatched. This CDR3 region has 12 residues.

This sequence originates from a human donor in good health. Material: CD8+ T cells from PBMCs. The V gene is TRBV9, the J gene TRBJ2-7; 8 nucleotides agree with TRBD2. CDR3: CASSVSGSEQYF. DNA of the CDR3: TGTGCCAGCAGCGTGAGCGGGAGCGAGCAGTACTTC.